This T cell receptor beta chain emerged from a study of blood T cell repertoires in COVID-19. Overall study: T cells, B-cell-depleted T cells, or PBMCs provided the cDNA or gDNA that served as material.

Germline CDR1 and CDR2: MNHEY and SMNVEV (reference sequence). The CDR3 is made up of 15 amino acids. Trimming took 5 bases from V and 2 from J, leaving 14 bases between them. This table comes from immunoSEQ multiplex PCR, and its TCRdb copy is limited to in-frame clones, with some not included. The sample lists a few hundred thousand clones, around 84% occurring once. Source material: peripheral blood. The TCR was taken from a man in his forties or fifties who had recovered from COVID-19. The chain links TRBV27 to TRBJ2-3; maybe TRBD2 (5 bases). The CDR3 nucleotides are TGTGCCAGCAGTCACAGCGGAGTAACCACAGATACGCAGTATTTT. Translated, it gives CASSHSGVTTDTQYF.